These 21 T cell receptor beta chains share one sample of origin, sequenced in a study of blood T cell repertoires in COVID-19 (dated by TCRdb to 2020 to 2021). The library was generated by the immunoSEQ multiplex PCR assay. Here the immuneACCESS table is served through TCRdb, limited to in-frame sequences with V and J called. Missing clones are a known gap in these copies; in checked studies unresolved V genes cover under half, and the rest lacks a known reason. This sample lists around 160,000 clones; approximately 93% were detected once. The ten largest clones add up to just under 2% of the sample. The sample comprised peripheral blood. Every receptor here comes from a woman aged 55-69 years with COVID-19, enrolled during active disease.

The CDR3 region is CASKTGQNYGYTF. The DNA for the CDR3 is TGTGCCAGCAAAACGGGACAGAACTATGGCTACACCTTC. The J gene is TRBJ1-2, the V gene TRBV6-5; TRBD1 matches at 7 bases. The V gene's germline CDR1 is MNHEY and CDR2 SVGAGI. This CDR3 is 13 amino acids long. The V and J ends lost 7 bases and 2 bases, in that order; junction bases with no gene match: 4.

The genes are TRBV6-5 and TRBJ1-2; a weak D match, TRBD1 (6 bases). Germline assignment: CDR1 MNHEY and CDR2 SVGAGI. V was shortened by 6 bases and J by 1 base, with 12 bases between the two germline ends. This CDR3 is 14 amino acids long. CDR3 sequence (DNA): TGTGCCAGCAGACCTGGACAGTATAACTATGGCTACACCTTC. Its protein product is CASRPGQYNYGYTF.

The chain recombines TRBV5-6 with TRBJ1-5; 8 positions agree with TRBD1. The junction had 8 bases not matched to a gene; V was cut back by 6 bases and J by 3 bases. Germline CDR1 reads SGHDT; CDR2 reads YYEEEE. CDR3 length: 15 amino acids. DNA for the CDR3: TGTGCCAGCACCTACAGGGGGATCGACAATCAGCCCCAGCATTTT. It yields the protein CASTYRGIDNQPQHF.

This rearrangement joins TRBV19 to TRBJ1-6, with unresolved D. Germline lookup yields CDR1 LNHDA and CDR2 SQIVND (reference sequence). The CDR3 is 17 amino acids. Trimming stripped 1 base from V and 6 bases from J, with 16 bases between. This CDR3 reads CASSIGQARVSNSPLHF. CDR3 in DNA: TGTGCCAGTAGTATAGGCCAGGCGAGGGTGAGTAATTCACCCCTCCACTTT.

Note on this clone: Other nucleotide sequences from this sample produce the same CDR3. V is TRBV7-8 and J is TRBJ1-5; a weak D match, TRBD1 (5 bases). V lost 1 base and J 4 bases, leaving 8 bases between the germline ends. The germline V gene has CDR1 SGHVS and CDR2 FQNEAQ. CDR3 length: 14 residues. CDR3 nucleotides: TGTGCCAGCAGCTTAGACAGGTTAAATCAGCCCCAGCATTTT. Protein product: CASSLDRLNQPQHF.

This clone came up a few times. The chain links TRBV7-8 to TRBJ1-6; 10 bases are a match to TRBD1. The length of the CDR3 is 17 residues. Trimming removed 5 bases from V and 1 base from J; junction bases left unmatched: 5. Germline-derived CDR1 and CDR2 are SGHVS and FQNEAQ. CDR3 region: CASSPRTGGSYNSPLHF. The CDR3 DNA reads TGTGCCAGCAGCCCCAGGACAGGGGGATCCTATAATTCACCCCTCCACTTT.

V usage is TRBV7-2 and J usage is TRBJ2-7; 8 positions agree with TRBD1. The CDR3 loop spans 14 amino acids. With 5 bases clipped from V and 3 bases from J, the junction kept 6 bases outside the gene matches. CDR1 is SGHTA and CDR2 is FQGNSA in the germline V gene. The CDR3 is CASSLGQGFYEQYF. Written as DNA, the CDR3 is TGTGCCAGCAGCCTCGGACAGGGTTTCTACGAGCAGTACTTC.

The CDR3 here is CASSPGHPSGGADTQYF. As DNA, the CDR3 is TGTGCCAGCAGCCCCGGCCACCCTAGCGGGGGGGCCGATACGCAGTATTTT. J is TRBJ2-3 and V is TRBV5-4; 12 bases line up with TRBD2. The CDR3 has 17 residues. J was trimmed by 6 bases and V by 4 bases; bases with no gene match: 12. In germline, CDR1 is SGHNT, CDR2 YYREEE (reference sequence).

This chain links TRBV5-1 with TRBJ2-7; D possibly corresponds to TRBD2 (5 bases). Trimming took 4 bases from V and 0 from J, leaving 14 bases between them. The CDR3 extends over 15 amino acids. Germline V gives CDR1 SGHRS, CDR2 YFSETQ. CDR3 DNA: TGCGCCAGCAGCACCCTCGGGGTGGACTCCTACGAGCAGTACTTC. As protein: CASSTLGVDSYEQYF.

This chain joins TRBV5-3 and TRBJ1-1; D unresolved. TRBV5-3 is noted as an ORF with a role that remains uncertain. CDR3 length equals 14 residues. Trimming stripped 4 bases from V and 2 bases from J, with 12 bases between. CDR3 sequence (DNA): TGTGCCAGAAGCCATCGGACTCAAAACACTGAAGCTTTCTTT. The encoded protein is CARSHRTQNTEAFF.

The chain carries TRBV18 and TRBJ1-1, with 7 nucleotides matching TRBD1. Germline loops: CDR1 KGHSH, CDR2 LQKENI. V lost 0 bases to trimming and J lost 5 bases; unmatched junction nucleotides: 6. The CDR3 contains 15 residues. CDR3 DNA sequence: TGTGCCAGCTCACCACCGACTGCAGGGGGGACTGAAGCTTTCTTT. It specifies CASSPPTAGGTEAFF.

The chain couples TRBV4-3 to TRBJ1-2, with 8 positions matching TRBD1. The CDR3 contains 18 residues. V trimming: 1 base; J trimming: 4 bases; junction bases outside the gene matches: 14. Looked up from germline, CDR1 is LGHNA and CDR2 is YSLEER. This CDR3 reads CASSQVAPPQGAGYGYTF. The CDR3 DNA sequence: TGCGCCAGCAGCCAAGTTGCCCCTCCGCAGGGGGCGGGCTATGGCTACACCTTC.

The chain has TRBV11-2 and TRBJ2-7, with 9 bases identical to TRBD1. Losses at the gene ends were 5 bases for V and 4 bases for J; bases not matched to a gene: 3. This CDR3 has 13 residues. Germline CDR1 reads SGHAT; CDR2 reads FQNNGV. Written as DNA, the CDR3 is TGTGCCAGCAGCGGACAGGGGACGTACGAGCAGTACTTC. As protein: CASSGQGTYEQYF.

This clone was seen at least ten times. The CDR3 DNA is TGTGCCAGCAGCGGGTCGGGTAGAAACAATGAGCAGTTCTTC. This sequence encodes CASSGSGRNNEQFF. The rearrangement uses TRBV9 and TRBJ2-1; D remains ambiguous. Germline CDR1 SGDLS, CDR2 YYNGEE. V was shortened by 3 bases and J by 5 bases, with 12 bases between the two germline ends. The CDR3 is made up of 14 amino acids.

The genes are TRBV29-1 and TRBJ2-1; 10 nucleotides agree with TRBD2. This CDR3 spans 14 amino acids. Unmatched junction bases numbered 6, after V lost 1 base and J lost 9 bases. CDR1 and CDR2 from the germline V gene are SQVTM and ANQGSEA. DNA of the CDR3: TGCAGCGTTGAAGTACTAGCGGGGTTCACTGAGCAGTTCTTC. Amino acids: CSVEVLAGFTEQFF.

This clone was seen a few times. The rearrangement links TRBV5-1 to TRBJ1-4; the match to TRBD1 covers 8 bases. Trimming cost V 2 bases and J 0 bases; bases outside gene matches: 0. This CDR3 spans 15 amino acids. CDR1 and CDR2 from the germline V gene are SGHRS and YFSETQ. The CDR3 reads CASSLQGATNEKLFF. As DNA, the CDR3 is TGCGCCAGCAGCTTACAGGGGGCAACTAATGAAAAACTGTTTTTT.

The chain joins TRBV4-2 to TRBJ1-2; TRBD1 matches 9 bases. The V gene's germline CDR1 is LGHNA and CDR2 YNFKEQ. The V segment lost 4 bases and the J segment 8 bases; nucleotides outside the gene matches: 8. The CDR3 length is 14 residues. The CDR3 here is CASSPRDRVYGYTF. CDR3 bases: TGTGCCAGCAGCCCCCGGGACAGGGTATACGGCTACACCTTC.

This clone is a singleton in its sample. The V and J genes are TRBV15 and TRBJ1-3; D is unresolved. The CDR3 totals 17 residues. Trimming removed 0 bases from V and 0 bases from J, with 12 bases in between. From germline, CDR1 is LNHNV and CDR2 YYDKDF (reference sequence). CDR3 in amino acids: CATSRDVFGSSGNTIYF. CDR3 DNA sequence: TGTGCCACCAGCAGAGACGTTTTTGGGAGCTCTGGAAACACCATATATTTT.

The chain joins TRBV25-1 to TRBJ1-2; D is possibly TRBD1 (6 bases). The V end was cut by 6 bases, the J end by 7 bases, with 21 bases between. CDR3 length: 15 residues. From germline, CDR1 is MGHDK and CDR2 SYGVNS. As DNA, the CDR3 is TGTGCCAGCAGGGACGAGGGCAGGGGTTTGGTTGGCTACACCTTC. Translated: CASRDEGRGLVGYTF.

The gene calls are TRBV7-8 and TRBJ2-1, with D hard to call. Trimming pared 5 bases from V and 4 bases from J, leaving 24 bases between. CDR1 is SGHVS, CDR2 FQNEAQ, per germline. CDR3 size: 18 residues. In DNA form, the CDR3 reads TGTGCCAGCAGCCCCCGGGTCCCGCCCGGTATAGGTTACAATGAGCAGTTCTTC. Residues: CASSPRVPPGIGYNEQFF.

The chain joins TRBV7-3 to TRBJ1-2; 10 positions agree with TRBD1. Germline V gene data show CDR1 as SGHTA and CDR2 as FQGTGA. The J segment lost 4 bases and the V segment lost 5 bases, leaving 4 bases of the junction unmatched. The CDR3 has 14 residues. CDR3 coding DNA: TGTGCCAGCAGCCCCGGACAGGGGGGCTATGGCTACACCTTC. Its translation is CASSPGQGGYGYTF.